Listed below are T cell receptor beta chains from one sample, sequenced in a study of blood T cells in healthy people across ages. TCRdb re-called the 5' RACE reads with MiXCR, one entry per CDR3 protein. The sample holds roughly 800,000 distinct CDR3 sequences; approximately 25% are singletons and the top ten take 9.4%. The sample was also linked to a second study, of T cells of mothers and their children.

Material: blood. These TCRs come from a boy younger than 18 in good health. The conserved cysteine and the conserved F or W are not part of the CDR3 here.

v_call	j_call	cdr3_aa
TRBV6-2/TRBV6-3	TRBJ1-6	ASSYGGGRNSPLH
TRBV4-1	TRBJ2-5	ASSENLRGGGQY
TRBV2	TRBJ2-1	ASSEGPGRFNEQF
TRBV7-9	TRBJ2-7	ASSLAETGNSYEQY
TRBV28	TRBJ1-2	ASSSEPLREGYT
TRBV20-1	TRBJ2-7	SASGGGSFYEQY
TRBV27	TRBJ2-3	ASSFWDPTDTQY
TRBV29-1	TRBJ2-1	SVGGQLYNEQF
TRBV7-2	TRBJ2-5	ASSLAGRGGQETQY
TRBV27	TRBJ2-7	ASSPTGTDNEQY
TRBV7-2	TRBJ1-5	ASSLGGPLLNQPQH
TRBV21-1	TRBJ2-7	ASSLNRGNPYEQY
TRBV2	.	ASSEVGTSGEDEQF
TRBV20-1	.	SARVRSTFWLEQF
TRBV5-1	.	ASSRFIMTGSIYNEQF
TRBV5-8	TRBJ2-5	ASSPRVRGRETQY
TRBV7-6	TRBJ2-5	ASSLVRGAGVEETQY
TRBV3-1	TRBJ2-5	ASSQTWREAETQY
TRBV9	.	ASSVQGVDEQF
TRBV7-9	TRBJ1-2	ASSPNRDRLPNYGYT
TRBV15	TRBJ2-3	ATSSRGYTDTQY
TRBV7-2	TRBJ2-7	ASKPGPEAYEQY
TRBV20-1	TRBJ2-1	SARAWIAGKSSYNEQF
TRBV4-1	TRBJ2-1	ASSHGAGFTYNEQF
TRBV12-3/TRBV12-4	TRBJ2-1	ASSSRTSGRGNEQF
TRBV11-2	TRBJ2-7	ASSLVSGWSSYEQY